This T cell receptor (beta chain) was found in a study of blood T cell repertoires in COVID-19. The wider study: Material from acute and convalescent COVID-19 was sourced from the United States, Italy and Spain. From T cells, B-cell-depleted T cells, or PBMCs came the material, which was cDNA or gDNA.

V lost 5 bases and J 3 bases, leaving 6 bases between the germline ends. Germline CDR1 LNHDA, CDR2 SQIVND (reference sequence). The length of the CDR3 is 12 residues. Authors' analysis steps: How many nucleated cells were present was estimated from reference gene primer amplification. Assay: immunoSEQ multiplex PCR; the TCRdb copy retains only in-frame clones and omits some. The DNA gave D and trimming, while V, J and clone size come from that table. The sample shows about 160,000 clones, more than 75% of them seen only once. This rearrangement joins TRBV19 to TRBJ2-3; D gene ambiguous. The specimen sequenced was peripheral blood. This TCR was recovered from a man between 18 and 35 years old with acute or convalescent COVID-19. DNA for the CDR3: TGTGCCAGTAGTCGTATAACAGATACGCAGTATTTT. Translated, it gives CASSRITDTQYF.